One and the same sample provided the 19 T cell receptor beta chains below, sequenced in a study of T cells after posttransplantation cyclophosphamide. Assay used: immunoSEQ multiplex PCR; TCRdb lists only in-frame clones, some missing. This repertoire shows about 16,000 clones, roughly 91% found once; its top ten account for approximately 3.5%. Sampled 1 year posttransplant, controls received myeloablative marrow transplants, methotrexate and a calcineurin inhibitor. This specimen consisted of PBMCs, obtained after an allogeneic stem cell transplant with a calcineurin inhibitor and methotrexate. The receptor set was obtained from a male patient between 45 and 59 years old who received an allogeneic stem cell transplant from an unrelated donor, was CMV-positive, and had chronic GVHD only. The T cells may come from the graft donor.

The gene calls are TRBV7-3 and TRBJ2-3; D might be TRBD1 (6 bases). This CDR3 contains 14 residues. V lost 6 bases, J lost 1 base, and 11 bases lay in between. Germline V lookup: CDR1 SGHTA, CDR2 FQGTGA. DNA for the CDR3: TGTGCCAGCAGTTTTGCAGGGGGCACAGATACGCAGTATTTT. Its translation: CASSFAGGTDTQYF.

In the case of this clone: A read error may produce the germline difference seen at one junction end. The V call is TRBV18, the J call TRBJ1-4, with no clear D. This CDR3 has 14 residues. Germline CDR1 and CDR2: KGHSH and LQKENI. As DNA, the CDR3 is TGTGCCAGCTCACCTTCCAGGACTACTGAAAAACTGTTTTTT. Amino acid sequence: CASSPSRTTEKLFF.

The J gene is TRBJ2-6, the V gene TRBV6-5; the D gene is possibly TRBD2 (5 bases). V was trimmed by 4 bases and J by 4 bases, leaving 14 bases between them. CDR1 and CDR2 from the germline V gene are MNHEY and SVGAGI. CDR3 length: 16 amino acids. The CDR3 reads CASSSQFTGGANVLTF. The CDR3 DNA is TGTGCCAGCAGTTCCCAATTCACGGGGGGGGCCAACGTCCTGACTTTC.

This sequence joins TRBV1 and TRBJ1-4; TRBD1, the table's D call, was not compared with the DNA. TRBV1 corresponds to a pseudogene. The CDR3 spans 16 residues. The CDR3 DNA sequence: TGCACCAGCAGCCAAGATCGAAGGACAGGGAATCGAAAACTGTTTTTT. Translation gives CTSSQDRRTGNRKLFF.

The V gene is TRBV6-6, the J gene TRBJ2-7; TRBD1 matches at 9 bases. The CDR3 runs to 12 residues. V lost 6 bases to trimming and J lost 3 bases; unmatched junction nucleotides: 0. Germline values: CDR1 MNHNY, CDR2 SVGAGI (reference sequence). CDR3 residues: CASRDRGYEQYF. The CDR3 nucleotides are TGTGCCAGCAGGGACAGGGGCTACGAGCAGTACTTC.

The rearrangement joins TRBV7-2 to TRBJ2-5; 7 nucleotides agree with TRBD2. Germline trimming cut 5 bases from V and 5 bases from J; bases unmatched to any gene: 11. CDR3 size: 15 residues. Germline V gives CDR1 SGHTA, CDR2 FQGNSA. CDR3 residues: CASSPSGTGLETQYF. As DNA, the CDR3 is TGTGCCAGCAGCCCGAGCGGGACGGGGTTGGAGACCCAGTACTTC.

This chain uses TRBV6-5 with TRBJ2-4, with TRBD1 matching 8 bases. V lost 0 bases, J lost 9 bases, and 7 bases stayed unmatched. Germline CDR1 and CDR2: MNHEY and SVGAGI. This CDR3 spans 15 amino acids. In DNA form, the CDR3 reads TGTGCCAGCAGTTACTCTCAGGGGGCGGTCGTCATTCAGTACTTC. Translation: CASSYSQGAVVIQYF.

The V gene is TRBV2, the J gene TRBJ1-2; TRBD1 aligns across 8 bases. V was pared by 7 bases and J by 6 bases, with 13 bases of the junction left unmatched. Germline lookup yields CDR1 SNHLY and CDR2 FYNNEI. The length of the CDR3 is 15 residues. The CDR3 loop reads CASIVTGVTTNGYTF. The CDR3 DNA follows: TGTGCCAGCATAGTGACAGGGGTGACTACTAATGGCTACACCTTC. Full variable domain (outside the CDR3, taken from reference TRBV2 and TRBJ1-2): EPEVTQTPSHQVTQMGQEVILRCVPISNHLYFYWYRQILGQKVEFLVSFYNNEISEKSEIFDDQFSVERPDGSNFTLKIRSTKLEDSAMYFCASIVTGVTTNGYTFGSGTRLTVV.

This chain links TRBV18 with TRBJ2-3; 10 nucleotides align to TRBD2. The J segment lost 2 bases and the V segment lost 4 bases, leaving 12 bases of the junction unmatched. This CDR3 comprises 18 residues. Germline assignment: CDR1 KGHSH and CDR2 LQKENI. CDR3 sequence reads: CASSLDLRTSGNTDTQYF. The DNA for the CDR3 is TGTGCCAGCTCACTTGACCTTAGGACTAGCGGTAACACAGATACGCAGTATTTT.

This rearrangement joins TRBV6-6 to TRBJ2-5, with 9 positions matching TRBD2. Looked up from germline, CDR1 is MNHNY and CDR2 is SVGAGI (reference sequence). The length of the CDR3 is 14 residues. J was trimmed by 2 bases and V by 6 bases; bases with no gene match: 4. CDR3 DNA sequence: TGTGCCAGCAGACTAGCGGGCCTACAAGAGACCCAGTACTTC. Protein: CASRLAGLQETQYF.

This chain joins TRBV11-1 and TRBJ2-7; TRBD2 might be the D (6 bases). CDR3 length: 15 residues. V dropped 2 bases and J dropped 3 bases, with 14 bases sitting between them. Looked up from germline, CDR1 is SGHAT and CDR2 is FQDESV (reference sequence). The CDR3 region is CASSLYRERDYEQYF. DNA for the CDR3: TGTGCCAGCAGCTTATACCGGGAGCGTGACTACGAGCAGTACTTC.

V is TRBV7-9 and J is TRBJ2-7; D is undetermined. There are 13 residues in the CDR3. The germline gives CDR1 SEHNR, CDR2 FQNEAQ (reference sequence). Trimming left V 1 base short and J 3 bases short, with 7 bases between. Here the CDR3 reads CASSLDHGYEQYF. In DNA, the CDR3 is TGTGCCAGCAGCTTAGATCACGGCTACGAGCAGTACTTC. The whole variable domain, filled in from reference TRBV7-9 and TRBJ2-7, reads DTGVSQNPRHKITKRGQNVTFRCDPISEHNRLYWYRQTLGQGPEFLTYFQNEAQLEKSRLLSDRFSAERPKGSFSTLEIQRTEQGDSAMYLCASSLDHGYEQYFGPGTRLTVT.

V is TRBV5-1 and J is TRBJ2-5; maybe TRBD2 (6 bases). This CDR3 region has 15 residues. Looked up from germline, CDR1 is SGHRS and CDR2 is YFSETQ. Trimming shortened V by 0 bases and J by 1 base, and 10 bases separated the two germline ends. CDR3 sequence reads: CASSLGGTTQETQYF. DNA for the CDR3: TGCGCCAGCAGCTTGGGCGGGACCACCCAAGAGACCCAGTACTTC.

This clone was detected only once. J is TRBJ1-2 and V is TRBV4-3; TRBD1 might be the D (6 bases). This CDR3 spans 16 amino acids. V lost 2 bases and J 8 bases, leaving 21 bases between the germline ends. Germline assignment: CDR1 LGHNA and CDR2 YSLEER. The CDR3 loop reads CASSQSSGGRREGYTF. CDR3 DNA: TGCGCCAGCAGCCAATCGTCGGGGGGGCGAAGGGAGGGCTACACCTTC.

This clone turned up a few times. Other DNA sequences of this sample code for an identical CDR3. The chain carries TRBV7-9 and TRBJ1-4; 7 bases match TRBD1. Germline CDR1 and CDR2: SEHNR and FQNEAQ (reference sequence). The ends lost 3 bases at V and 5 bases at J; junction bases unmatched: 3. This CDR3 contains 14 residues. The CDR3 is CASSLGTDNEKLFF. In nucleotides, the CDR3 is TGTGCCAGCAGCTTGGGGACAGACAATGAAAAACTGTTTTTT. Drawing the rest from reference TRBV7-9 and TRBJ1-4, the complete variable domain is DTGVSQNPRHKITKRGQNVTFRCDPISEHNRLYWYRQTLGQGPEFLTYFQNEAQLEKSRLLSDRFSAERPKGSFSTLEIQRTEQGDSAMYLCASSLGTDNEKLFFGSGTQLSVL.

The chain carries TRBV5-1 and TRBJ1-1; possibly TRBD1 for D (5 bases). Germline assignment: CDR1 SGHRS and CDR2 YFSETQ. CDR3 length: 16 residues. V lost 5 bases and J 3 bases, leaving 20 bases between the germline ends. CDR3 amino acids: CASSSYFLREYTEAFF. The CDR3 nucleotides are TGCGCCAGCAGTTCTTATTTCCTCAGGGAATACACTGAAGCTTTCTTT.

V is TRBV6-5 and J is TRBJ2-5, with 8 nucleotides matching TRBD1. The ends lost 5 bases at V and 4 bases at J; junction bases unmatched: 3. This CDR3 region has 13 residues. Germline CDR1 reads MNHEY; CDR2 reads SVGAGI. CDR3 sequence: CASSTGGAETQYF. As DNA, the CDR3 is TGTGCCAGCAGTACAGGGGGAGCAGAGACCCAGTACTTC.

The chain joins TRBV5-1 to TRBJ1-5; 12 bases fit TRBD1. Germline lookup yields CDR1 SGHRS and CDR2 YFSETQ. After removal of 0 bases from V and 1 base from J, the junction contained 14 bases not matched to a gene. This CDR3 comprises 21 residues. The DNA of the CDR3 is TGCGCCAGCAGCTTGGAAAGTAGTGGGGACAGGGGGCCGGCAAGCAATCAGCCCCAGCATTTT. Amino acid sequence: CASSLESSGDRGPASNQPQHF.

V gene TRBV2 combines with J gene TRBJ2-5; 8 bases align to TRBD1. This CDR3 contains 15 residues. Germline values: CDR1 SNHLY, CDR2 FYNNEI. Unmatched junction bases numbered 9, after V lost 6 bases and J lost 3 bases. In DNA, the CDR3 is TGTGCCAGCAGGGAGGCCGGACAGGGTGAAGAGACCCAGTACTTC. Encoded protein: CASREAGQGEETQYF.